This TCR beta chain was identified in a study of cytomegalovirus exposure and HLA in healthy donors. Turning to the study itself: The approximately 120 validation repertoires, a later analysis reported, used the same platform as the roughly 700 repertoires from the first cohort.

Notes on the study in general: Specific recognition of CMV antigens was confirmed in vitro for three chains (all CMV-associated). The TCR clusters that emerged in the first cohort tended, a later analysis found, to co-occur in the approximately 110 validation repertoires.

Germline V gene data show CDR1 as SGHAT and CDR2 as FQNNGV. The CDR3 length is 15 residues. Trimming took 8 bases from V and 1 from J, leaving 17 bases between them. Assay: immunoSEQ multiplex PCR; the TCRdb copy retains only in-frame clones and omits some. The data contain some 340,000 clones, approximately 86% of them singletons. Worth noting for this clone: What it binds is not known.

The donors were members of the roughly 120-subject validation cohort (separate from the 666-subject first cohort). V is TRBV11-2 and J is TRBJ1-1; D not resolved. This TCR was recovered from a woman in her 30s in good health and CMV-seropositive. What was sequenced was PBMCs. This CDR3 is CASLPARAGNTEAFF. In DNA, the CDR3 is TGTGCCAGCCTCCCTGCCCGGGCAGGGAACACTGAAGCTTTCTTT. Full variable domain (outside the CDR3, taken from reference TRBV11-2 and TRBJ1-1): EAGVAQSPRYKIIEKRQSVAFWCNPISGHATLYWYQQILGQGPKLLIQFQNNGVVDDSQLPKDRFSAERLKGVDSTLKIQPAKLEDSAVYLCASLPARAGNTEAFFGQGTRLTVV.